These T cell receptor beta chains were read from a single sample in a study of cytomegalovirus exposure and HLA in healthy donors. Repertoires were generated with immunoSEQ multiplex PCR, while TCRdb's copy carries only in-frame clones and drops some. Counted here are roughly 120,000 clones, over 8.5% occurring once; the ten biggest clones make up around 5.8%. Sequences were obtained from PBMCs. These TCRs come from a woman in her thirties or forties in good health and CMV-seropositive. CDR3s include the opening cysteine and the closing phenylalanine or tryptophan. The D gene is left open where the match is weak. Part of the rows lack a size; the others show once, few, many or a class for expanded clones.

size	V	J	D	DNA	CDR3
few	TRBV9	TRBJ2-1	-	TGTGCCAGCAGCGTGACCAAAATAGGGGATCCTGAGCAGTTCTTC	CASSVTKIGDPEQFF
-	TRBV9	TRBJ2-1	TRBD2	TGTGCCAGCACCGGGACTAGCGGCACCTACAATGAGCAGTTCTTC	CASTGTSGTYNEQFF
-	TRBV6-6	TRBJ1-3	-	TGTGCCAGCAGTAACTCCCGCGGCGGTGGAAACACCATATATTTT	CASSNSRGGGNTIYF
few	TRBV6-5	TRBJ1-1	-	TGTGCCAGCAGTTATGGCACCCTGAACACTGAAGCTTTCTTT	CASSYGTLNTEAFF
-	TRBV27	TRBJ2-7	TRBD1	TGTGCCAGCAGTGACAGGGAAGGAACCCCCTACGAGCAGTACTTC	CASSDREGTPYEQYF
-	TRBV5-1	TRBJ2-1	TRBD1	TGCGCCAGCAGCTTGTGGGGACAGGGGGCTGGGGAGCAGTTCTTC	CASSLWGQGAGEQFF
-	TRBV11-2	TRBJ2-5	-	TGTGCCAGCAGCTGGGGGGGCACCCAGTACTTC	CASSWGGTQYF
few	TRBV7-9	TRBJ1-2	-	TGTGCCAGCAGCCCAGTGGCAGTTTATGGCTACACCTTC	CASSPVAVYGYTF
-	TRBV11-3	TRBJ2-1	-	TGTGCCAGCAGTCAGACAGCAACTCAACAGTTCTTC	CASSQTATQQFF
few	TRBV30	TRBJ2-7	TRBD2	TGTGCCTGGAGTCGTCGACTAGCGGGGGGGAGTGAGCAGTACTTC	CAWSRRLAGGSEQYF